Shown below are 31 T cell receptor beta chains from a single sample sequenced in a study of cytomegalovirus exposure and HLA in healthy donors. The PCR ran on 60 Vbeta and 13 Jbeta primers. The table came from immunoSEQ multiplex PCR; TCRdb's copy has only in-frame clones and leaves some out. Of around 130,000 clones detected, roughly three fifths appear once; the ten largest clones hold about 1.7%. The sample taken for sequencing was PBMCs. The receptors derive from a male donor in good health and CMV-seronegative.

In this sample, this clone turned up a few times. CDR3: CASSLGRLNTGELFF. The CDR3 bases are TGTGCCAGCAGCTTAGGGCGGCTGAACACCGGGGAGCTGTTTTTT. This sequence joins TRBV13 and TRBJ2-2; the D is unclear. CDR1 and CDR2 from the germline V gene are PRHDT and FYEKMQ (reference sequence). Trimming removed 0 bases at V and 1 base at J, with 6 bases between. The CDR3 covers 15 residues. The full variable domain, completed using reference TRBV13 and TRBJ2-2, is AAGVIQSPRHLIKEKRETATLKCYPIPRHDTVYWYQQGPGQDPQFLISFYEKMQSDKGSIPDRFSAQQFSDYHSELNMSSLELGDSALYFCASSLGRLNTGELFFGEGSRLTVL.

This clone was seen a handful of times. This sequence joins TRBV27 and TRBJ2-5, with 7 bases fitting TRBD1. This CDR3 comprises 16 residues. V dropped 2 bases and J dropped 4; count of bases not matched to a gene: 10. Germline assignment: CDR1 MNHEY and CDR2 SMNVEV (reference sequence). In DNA form, the CDR3 reads TGTGCCAGCAGTTTAACTCGGACAGGTCTAGGAGAGACCCAGTACTTC. Translated: CASSLTRTGLGETQYF.

V and J are TRBV4-3 and TRBJ2-5, with 8 bases identical to TRBD2. This CDR3 has 16 residues. The ends lost 1 base at V and 4 bases at J; junction bases unmatched: 8. CDR1 LGHNA and CDR2 YSLEER come from the germline V gene. The CDR3 coding sequence is TGCGCCAGCAGCCAAGGGGACGGGGGGGTTGGAGAGACCCAGTACTTC. Translated, it gives CASSQGDGGVGETQYF.

This clone was detected a few times. The chain has TRBV18 and TRBJ2-1, with 7 bases fitting TRBD1. The CDR3 covers 16 residues. Germline CDR1 is KGHSH and CDR2 is LQKENI. V gave up 3 bases and J gave up 4 bases; unmatched junction bases: 9. CDR3 sequence (DNA): TGTGCCAGCTCACCCCCTACAGGGGTAGGGTACAATGAGCAGTTCTTC. Residues: CASSPPTGVGYNEQFF.

The V gene is TRBV6-5, the J gene TRBJ1-1; 12 bases are shared with TRBD1. Germline trimming cut 4 bases from V and 12 bases from J; bases unmatched to any gene: 6. This CDR3 region has 13 residues. The V gene's germline CDR1 is MNHEY and CDR2 SVGAGI. The CDR3 DNA is TGTGCCAGCAGTTTCGGGACAGGGGGCCAAACTTTCTTT. Amino acids: CASSFGTGGQTFF.

The V call is TRBV5-4, the J call TRBJ2-1; D is ambiguous. V dropped 0 bases and J dropped 0 bases, with 7 bases sitting between them. From germline, CDR1 is SGHNT and CDR2 YYREEE (reference sequence). This CDR3 is built from 15 residues. DNA of the CDR3: TGTGCCAGCAGCTTGGACAGCTACTCCTACAATGAGCAGTTCTTC. It yields the protein CASSLDSYSYNEQFF.

V gene TRBV10-1 combines with J gene TRBJ2-6; D not certain. This CDR3 region has 15 residues. CDR1 WNHNN and CDR2 SYGVQD come from the germline V gene (reference sequence). The V gene lost 4 bases and the J gene lost 0 bases, with 7 bases spanning the gap. In DNA form, the CDR3 reads TGCGCCAGCAGTGGTGACACCTCTGGGGCCAACGTCCTGACTTTC. This gives the protein CASSGDTSGANVLTF.

The chain links TRBV7-6 to TRBJ1-1; D not certain. This CDR3 comprises 13 residues. Trimming removed 4 bases at V and 1 base at J, with 7 bases between. The germline gives CDR1 SGHVS, CDR2 FNYEAQ. Written as DNA, the CDR3 is TGTGCCAGCAGCTCCCAGGAGAACACTGAAGCTTTCTTT. This gives the protein CASSSQENTEAFF. The full variable domain, with the rest looked up from reference TRBV7-6 and TRBJ1-1, is GAGVSQSPRYKVTKRGQDVALRCDPISGHVSLYWYRQALGQGPEFLTYFNYEAQQDKSGLPNDRFSAERPEGSISTLTIQRTEQRDSAMYRCASSSQENTEAFFGQGTRLTVV.

The J gene is TRBJ1-4, the V gene TRBV5-1; TRBD1 matches 7 bases. The CDR3 has 15 residues. Per the germline V gene, CDR1 is SGHRS and CDR2 is YFSETQ. V was clipped by 4 bases and J by 5 bases; unmatched bases: 8. The CDR3 sequence: CASSGSTGLNEKLFF. The CDR3 coding sequence is TGCGCCAGCAGCGGGTCGACAGGGCTAAATGAAAAACTGTTTTTT. Supplemented by reference TRBV5-1 and TRBJ1-4, the full variable domain reads KAGVTQTPRYLIKTRGQQVTLSCSPISGHRSVSWYQQTPGQGLQFLFEYFSETQRNKGNFPGRFSGRQFSNSRSEMNVSTLELGDSALYLCASSGSTGLNEKLFFGSGTQLSVL.

This sequence joins TRBV7-2 and TRBJ1-4; the D is unclear. Germline V CDR1 and CDR2: SGHTA, FQGNSA. Trimming left V 4 bases short and J 6 bases short, with 3 bases between. This CDR3 region has 11 residues. The CDR3 DNA reads as TGTGCCAGCAGCTCCTATGAAAAACTGTTTTTT. Protein product: CASSSYEKLFF. The full variable domain, its missing parts supplied by reference TRBV7-2 and TRBJ1-4, is GAGVSQSPSNKVTEKGKDVELRCDPISGHTALYWYRQSLGQGLEFLIYFQGNSAPDKSGLPSDRFSAERTGGSVSTLTIQRTQQEDSAVYLCASSSYEKLFFGSGTQLSVL.

This rearrangement joins TRBV5-1 to TRBJ1-3, with D maybe TRBD1 (5 bases). The CDR3 has 14 residues. Trimming left V 6 bases short and J 1 base short, with 11 bases between. Germline V gene data show CDR1 as SGHRS and CDR2 as YFSETQ. CDR3 amino acids: CASTEGVSGNTIYF. The CDR3, as DNA: TGCGCCAGCACCGAAGGGGTTTCTGGAAACACCATATATTTT.

This clone was counted a single time. The DNA of the CDR3 is TGTGCCAGCTCACCTCCGGGGGTAAACACCGGGGAGCTGTTTTTT. The encoded protein is CASSPPGVNTGELFF. This sequence joins TRBV18 and TRBJ2-2; perhaps TRBD2 as D (6 bases). The V gene's germline CDR1 is KGHSH and CDR2 LQKENI. Trimming pared 3 bases from V and 2 bases from J, leaving 10 bases between. The CDR3 is 15 amino acids.

This rearrangement joins TRBV5-6 to TRBJ2-7, with 9 nucleotides matching TRBD1. Germline loops: CDR1 SGHDT, CDR2 YYEEEE. The length of the CDR3 is 15 residues. The V and J ends lost 0 bases and 6 bases, in that order; junction bases with no gene match: 7. The DNA for the CDR3 is TGTGCCAGCAGCTTGGCCGGGACAGGGCCCAGCGAGCAGTACTTC. Protein: CASSLAGTGPSEQYF. Full variable domain (outside the CDR3, taken from reference TRBV5-6 and TRBJ2-7): DAGVTQSPTHLIKTRGQQVTLRCSPKSGHDTVSWYQQALGQGPQFIFQYYEEEERQRGNFPDRFSGHQFPNYSSELNVNALLLGDSALYLCASSLAGTGPSEQYFGPGTRLTVT.

The CDR3 loop reads CASSWDRGDRQYF. The CDR3 region has the DNA TGTGCCAGCAGCTGGGACAGGGGGGACAGGCAGTATTTT. The rearrangement uses TRBV13 and TRBJ2-3, with TRBD1 identical over 11 bases. The CDR3 consists of 13 residues. Looked up from germline, CDR1 is PRHDT and CDR2 is FYEKMQ (reference sequence). Trimming removed 4 bases from V and 11 bases from J; junction bases left unmatched: 5.

The rearrangement links TRBV15 to TRBJ2-1; 8 nucleotides line up with TRBD2. V gave up 7 bases and J gave up 7 bases; unmatched junction bases: 18. CDR1 LNHNV and CDR2 YYDKDF come from the germline V gene (reference sequence). The CDR3 sequence is 17 residues long. CDR3 coding DNA: TGTGCCACCACTCCGTACTTGGAAGGCGGGGGGCGGAATGAGCAGTTCTTC. It yields the protein CATTPYLEGGGRNEQFF.

V usage is TRBV6-5 and J usage is TRBJ1-2, with 7 bases aligning to TRBD1. With 4 bases clipped from V and 4 bases from J, the junction kept 6 bases outside the gene matches. The CDR3 contains 14 residues. Germline V gives CDR1 MNHEY, CDR2 SVGAGI. The CDR3 reads CASSFFEGAYGYTF. The CDR3 region has the DNA TGTGCCAGCAGTTTTTTCGAGGGGGCCTATGGCTACACCTTC.

This rearrangement joins TRBV5-6 to TRBJ2-7, with 10 bases identical to TRBD2. The CDR3 length is 15 residues. From germline, CDR1 is SGHDT and CDR2 YYEEEE. V was clipped by 2 bases and J by 3 bases; unmatched bases: 5. In DNA form, the CDR3 reads TGTGCCAGCAGCTTCAGCGGGGGGGGGATCTACGAGCAGTACTTC. Protein: CASSFSGGGIYEQYF.

In nucleotides, the CDR3 is TGCAGCGTCGGTGACTTGCTCGAGCAGTACTTC. Its translation is CSVGDLLEQYF. The V gene is TRBV29-1, the J gene TRBJ2-5, with D hard to call. The DNA end favors TRBJ2-7, so the J call may be wrong. Germline V gives CDR1 SQVTM, CDR2 ANQGSEA. This CDR3 comprises 11 residues.

CDR3 amino acids: CAWTSGGTNTGELFF. CDR3 DNA sequence: TGTGCCTGGACCTCGGGGGGGACGAACACCGGGGAGCTGTTTTTT. The rearrangement uses TRBV30 and TRBJ2-2; TRBD2 matches 8 bases. Looked up from germline, CDR1 is GTSNPN and CDR2 is SVGIG (reference sequence). The CDR3 sequence is 15 residues long. V gave up 4 bases and J gave up 0 bases; unmatched junction bases: 4.

This clone is a singleton in its sample. The chain uses TRBV5-1 and TRBJ2-7; 8 bases are a match to TRBD2. The CDR3 has 15 amino acids. The V and J ends lost 0 bases and 4 bases, in that order; junction bases with no gene match: 6. From germline, CDR1 is SGHRS and CDR2 YFSETQ. CDR3 sequence (DNA): TGCGCCAGCAGCTTGGATCGGGGGGGCCTTTACGAGCAGTACTTC. This translates into CASSLDRGGLYEQYF.

A few counts support this clone. This rearrangement joins TRBV6-5 to TRBJ2-7; 8 bases are a match to TRBD2. Trimming cost V 2 bases and J 3 bases; bases outside gene matches: 6. There are 15 residues in the CDR3. From germline, CDR1 is MNHEY and CDR2 SVGAGI. In nucleotides, the CDR3 is TGTGCCAGCAGTTACCAAGCGGGGGTTATCTACGAGCAGTACTTC. This sequence encodes CASSYQAGVIYEQYF.

The gene calls are TRBV11-2 and TRBJ1-1; D is possibly TRBD1 (5 bases). Trimming stripped 6 bases from V and 7 bases from J, with 12 bases between. The germline V gene has CDR1 SGHAT and CDR2 FQNNGV. The CDR3 runs to 12 residues. The CDR3 spells CASRARDHEAFF. The CDR3 DNA sequence: TGTGCCAGCAGAGCCAGGGATCATGAAGCTTTCTTT.

The V call is TRBV11-2, the J call TRBJ2-1; TRBD2 might be the D (5 bases). CDR1 SGHAT and CDR2 FQNNGV come from the germline V gene. The CDR3 sequence is 13 residues long. The germline V and J ends were trimmed by 4 bases and 10 bases, with 14 bases remaining between them. The CDR3 region is CASSYGERLEQFF. Written as DNA, the CDR3 is TGTGCCAGCAGCTACGGGGAACGGCTAGAGCAGTTCTTC.

The genes are TRBV7-2 and TRBJ1-6; 9 bases are shared with TRBD1. This CDR3 spans 16 amino acids. Trimming at V came to 5 bases and at J to 6 bases, leaving 8 bases not matched to a gene. Germline lookup yields CDR1 SGHTA and CDR2 FQGNSA. CDR3 bases: TGTGCCAGCAGCATCCGGACAGGGGCCAGTAATTCACCCCTCCACTTT. Amino acids: CASSIRTGASNSPLHF.

The V gene is TRBV14, the J gene TRBJ1-6; 9 bases line up with TRBD1. Per the germline V gene, CDR1 is SGHDN and CDR2 is FVKESK. The CDR3 loop spans 16 amino acids. V gave up 2 bases and J gave up 7 bases; unmatched junction bases: 6. In nucleotides, the CDR3 is TGTGCCAGCAGCCAATTGGGACAGGGAGACAATTCACCCCTCCACTTT. Translation gives CASSQLGQGDNSPLHF.

A few counts support this clone. The V and J genes are TRBV5-5 and TRBJ2-7; 8 nucleotides align to TRBD2. CDR1 SGHKS and CDR2 YYEKEE come from the germline V gene (reference sequence). CDR3 length: 15 residues. With 4 bases clipped from V and 6 bases from J, the junction kept 12 bases outside the gene matches. The CDR3 loop reads CASSPPGGVPGEQYF. The CDR3 DNA sequence: TGTGCCAGCAGCCCACCCGGGGGGGTACCGGGCGAGCAGTACTTC.

The chain carries TRBV10-3 and TRBJ2-7, with 8 bases identical to TRBD1. The V and J ends lost 4 bases and 7 bases, in that order; junction bases with no gene match: 9. The CDR3 has 14 residues. Germline loops: CDR1 ENHRY, CDR2 SYGVKD. CDR3 DNA sequence: TGTGCCATCAGTGGGTATCAGGGGGCGGGAGAGCAGTACTTC. It yields the protein CAISGYQGAGEQYF.

This chain joins TRBV18 and TRBJ2-2, with D tentatively TRBD1 (6 bases). V lost 6 bases to trimming and J lost 0 bases, with 14 bases between them. The CDR3 spans 16 residues. Germline CDR1 reads KGHSH; CDR2 reads LQKENI. The CDR3 DNA is TGTGCCAGCTCCGGGACACCCCGTACGAACACCGGGGAGCTGTTTTTT. Encoded protein: CASSGTPRTNTGELFF. Supplemented by reference TRBV18 and TRBJ2-2, the full variable domain reads NAGVMQNPRHLVRRRGQEARLRCSPMKGHSHVYWYRQLPEEGLKFMVYLQKENIIDESGMPKERFSAEFPKEGPSILRIQQVVRGDSAAYFCASSGTPRTNTGELFFGEGSRLTVL.

This chain uses TRBV18 with TRBJ2-7, with TRBD1 identical over 7 bases. CDR1 KGHSH and CDR2 LQKENI come from the germline V gene. V lost 2 bases, J lost 1 base, and 8 bases stayed unmatched. This CDR3 has 16 amino acids. CDR3 region: CASSPTLTGNSYEQYF. The DNA of the CDR3 is TGTGCCAGCTCACCAACTCTGACAGGGAATTCCTACGAGCAGTACTTC. The full variable domain, rest sourced from reference TRBV18 and TRBJ2-7, is NAGVMQNPRHLVRRRGQEARLRCSPMKGHSHVYWYRQLPEEGLKFMVYLQKENIIDESGMPKERFSAEFPKEGPSILRIQQVVRGDSAAYFCASSPTLTGNSYEQYFGPGTRLTVT.

This chain joins TRBV6-6 and TRBJ2-3; D is possibly TRBD1 (6 bases). V lost 5 bases and J 9 bases, leaving 9 bases between the germline ends. Per the germline V gene, CDR1 is MNHNY and CDR2 is SVGAGI (reference sequence). This CDR3 contains 11 residues. The CDR3 DNA follows: TGTGCCAGCAGTCCTGGGGGCACGCAGTATTTT. This encodes CASSPGGTQYF.

This clone came up once. The chain links TRBV9 to TRBJ2-2; 9 nucleotides line up with TRBD1. V trimming: 0 bases; J trimming: 4 bases; junction bases outside the gene matches: 13. CDR1 is SGDLS and CDR2 is YYNGEE in the germline V gene. There are 19 residues in the CDR3. CDR3 bases: TGTGCCAGCAGCGTAGCTACAAACTATGCGGACAGGGGCACCGGGGAGCTGTTTTTT. Amino acids: CASSVATNYADRGTGELFF.